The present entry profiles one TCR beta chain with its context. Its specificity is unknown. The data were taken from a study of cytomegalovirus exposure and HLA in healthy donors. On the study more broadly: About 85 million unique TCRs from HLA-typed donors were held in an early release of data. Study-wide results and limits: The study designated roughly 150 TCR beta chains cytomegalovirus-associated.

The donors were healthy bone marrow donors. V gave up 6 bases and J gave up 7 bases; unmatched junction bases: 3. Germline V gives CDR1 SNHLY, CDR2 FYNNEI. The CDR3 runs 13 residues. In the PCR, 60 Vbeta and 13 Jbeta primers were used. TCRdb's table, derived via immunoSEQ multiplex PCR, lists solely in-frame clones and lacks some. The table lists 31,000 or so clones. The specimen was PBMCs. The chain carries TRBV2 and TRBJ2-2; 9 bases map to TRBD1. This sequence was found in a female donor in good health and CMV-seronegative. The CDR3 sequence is CASRTGGYGELFF. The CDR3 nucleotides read TGTGCCAGCAGAACAGGGGGCTACGGGGAGCTGTTTTTT.